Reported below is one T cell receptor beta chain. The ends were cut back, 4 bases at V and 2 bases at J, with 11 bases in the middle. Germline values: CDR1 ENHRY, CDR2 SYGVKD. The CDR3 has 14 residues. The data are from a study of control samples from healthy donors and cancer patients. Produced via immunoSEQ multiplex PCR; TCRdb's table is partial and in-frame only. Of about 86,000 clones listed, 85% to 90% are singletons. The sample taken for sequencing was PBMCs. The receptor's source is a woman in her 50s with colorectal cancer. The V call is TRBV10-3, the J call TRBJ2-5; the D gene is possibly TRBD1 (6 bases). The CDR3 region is CAISAGQLQETQYF. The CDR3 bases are TGTGCCATCAGTGCTGGACAGCTACAAGAGACCCAGTACTTC.